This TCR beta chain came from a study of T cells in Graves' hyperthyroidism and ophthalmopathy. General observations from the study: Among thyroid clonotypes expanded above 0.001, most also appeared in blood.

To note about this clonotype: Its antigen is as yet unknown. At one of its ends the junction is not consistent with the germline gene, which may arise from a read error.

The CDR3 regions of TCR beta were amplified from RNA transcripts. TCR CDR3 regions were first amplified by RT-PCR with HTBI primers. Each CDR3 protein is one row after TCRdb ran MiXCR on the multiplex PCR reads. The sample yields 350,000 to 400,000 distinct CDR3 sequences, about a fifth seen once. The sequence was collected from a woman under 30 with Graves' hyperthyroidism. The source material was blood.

Written as DNA, the CDR3 is TGCAGTGCTAGGAGGGCGGGAGCGGGAGTAGGGGAGACCCAGGACTTC. It translates to CSARRAGAGVGETQDF. This chain links TRBV20-1 with TRBJ2-5, with TRBD2 matching 8 bases. Germline CDR1 DFQATT, CDR2 SNEGSKA (reference sequence). The CDR3 has 16 residues.